A single sample is the source of the 32 T cell receptor beta chains below, sequenced in a study of spatial heterogeneity in lung cancer (dated by TCRdb to the late 2010s). Library prep was done by 5' RACE. Data came from a NextSeq 500. Using fastp at Q25 and MiXCR, TCRdb reprocessed the public reads and kept productive beta chains. Rows with a matching CDR3 protein are joined into one entry that keeps the most common DNA and genes. The sample table records about 23,000 distinct CDR3 sequences; 4% to 6% of these occur just once. The top ten constitute around 5.5% of the sample. In the paper's terms, the time point label means: sample taken at primary tumor resection. TCR sequencing used whole RNA extracted from tumor and nontumor lung tissue, or from cryopreserved PBMC samples, without cell sorting. This specimen was PBMCs, taken at surgery. The receptor source for this set is a male donor with early-stage non-small cell lung cancer.

This clonotype was observed at least ten times. The genes are TRBV6-4 and TRBJ1-2; 7 bases line up with TRBD1. The CDR3 has 14 residues. Germline V gene data show CDR1 as MRHNA and CDR2 as SNTAGT. The J segment lost 2 bases and the V segment lost 4 bases, leaving 4 bases of the junction unmatched. This chain's CDR3 is CASSASGGNYGYTF. The CDR3 DNA follows: TGTGCCAGCAGTGCGTCAGGGGGAAACTATGGCTACACCTTC.

This clonotype was counted at least ten times. This sequence joins TRBV12-3 or TRBV12-4 and TRBJ1-1; D is unclear. This CDR3 is built from 14 residues. The V gene lost 2 bases and the J gene lost 0 bases, with 7 bases spanning the gap. CDR3 bases: TGTGCCAGCAGTTTACGGGCTGTGAACACTGAAGCTTTCTTT. Translated, it gives CASSLRAVNTEAFF.

There are many counts of this clonotype. The V call is TRBV7-9, the J call TRBJ2-4; perhaps TRBD1 as D (6 bases). CDR3 length: 13 amino acids. Germline V gene data show CDR1 as SEHNR and CDR2 as FQNEAQ (reference sequence). Trimming removed 11 bases from V and 8 bases from J, with 19 bases in between. The CDR3 DNA is TGTGCCGTCCCTCTGGGGGCAGGTGACATTCAGTACTTC. Its translation: CAVPLGAGDIQYF.

This clonotype was seen repeatedly, ten times or more. The rearrangement links TRBV28 to TRBJ1-2; D call uncertain. With 2 bases removed from V and 4 bases from J, the gap between germline ends came to 17 bases. Per the germline V gene, CDR1 is MDHEN and CDR2 is SYDVKM. The CDR3 contains 16 residues. This CDR3 is CASSLGGPARSYGYTF. The CDR3 region has the DNA TGTGCCAGCAGTTTAGGCGGTCCGGCCAGGAGCTATGGCTACACCTTC.

This clonotype was counted many times. The V gene is TRBV6-2 or TRBV6-3, the J gene TRBJ2-7; 10 nucleotides agree with TRBD2. The ends lost 7 bases at V and 5 bases at J; junction bases unmatched: 5. Germline CDR1 is MNHEY and CDR2 is SVGEGT. CDR3 length: 13 residues. The CDR3 bases are TGTGCCAGCAAGGCTAGCGGGGGAAACGAGCAGTACTTC. Protein sequence: CASKASGGNEQYF.

There are many counts of this clonotype. V usage is TRBV12-3 or TRBV12-4 and J usage is TRBJ2-5, with 7 bases that match TRBD2. The length of the CDR3 is 12 residues. V lost 5 bases, J lost 8 bases, and 5 bases stayed unmatched. The CDR3 sequence is CASSRDYLTQYF. DNA for the CDR3: TGTGCCAGCAGTCGGGACTACCTAACCCAGTACTTC.

By frequency in the sample, this clonotype is medium-sized. This rearrangement joins TRBV12-3 or TRBV12-4 to TRBJ2-7; tentatively, D is TRBD2 (5 bases). The CDR3 has 14 amino acids. V lost 3 bases, J lost 5 bases, and 14 bases lay in between. Here the CDR3 reads CASSFNGINNEQYF. CDR3 coding DNA: TGTGCCAGCAGTTTTAACGGGATAAACAACGAGCAGTACTTC.

This clonotype was observed at least ten times. CDR3 DNA sequence: TGCAGTGCTACCCCAAGTGGGAGGACGAACACCGGGGAGCTGTTTTTT. Translation: CSATPSGRTNTGELFF. This chain uses TRBV20-1 with TRBJ2-2; D possibly corresponds to TRBD2 (6 bases). V was trimmed by 4 bases and J by 0 bases, leaving 15 bases between them. The CDR3 has 16 amino acids. The V gene's germline CDR1 is DFQATT and CDR2 SNEGSKA (reference sequence).

This clonotype was seen many times. The genes are TRBV18 and TRBJ2-3; 8 bases match TRBD1. CDR3 length: 13 amino acids. V lost 3 bases, J lost 4 bases, and 0 bases stayed unmatched. Germline V gives CDR1 KGHSH, CDR2 LQKENI. CDR3 bases: TGTGCCAGCTCACCGACAGGGGCAGATACGCAGTATTTT. This gives the protein CASSPTGADTQYF.

In this sample, this clonotype turned up many times. The chain employs TRBV29-1 and TRBJ1-2; 9 nucleotides match TRBD1. This CDR3 has 13 residues. Germline V lookup: CDR1 SQVTM, CDR2 ANQGSEA. With 7 bases clipped from V and 2 bases from J, the junction kept 5 bases outside the gene matches. The CDR3 DNA sequence: TGCAGCGGGGGGGACAGGGAGAACTATGGCTACACCTTC. It codes for CSGGDRENYGYTF.

This clonotype was recorded many times. The gene calls are TRBV12-3 or TRBV12-4 and TRBJ1-2, with TRBD1 matching over 9 bases. This CDR3 is 15 amino acids long. V shed 7 bases and J 6 bases; nucleotides not matched to a gene: 12. In nucleotides, the CDR3 is TGTGCCAGCACCCACCCCTCGGACAGGGGCCATGGCTACACCTTC. This encodes CASTHPSDRGHGYTF.

This clonotype was recorded at least ten times. This chain connects TRBV12-5 to TRBJ1-5; 8 bases fit TRBD1. The CDR3 runs to 19 residues. From germline, CDR1 is LGHNT and CDR2 FRNRAP. J lost 3 bases, V lost 0 bases, and 13 bases had no gene match. For the CDR3, the DNA is TGTGCTAGTGGTTTGGTAAAGGTGACAGGGGCGAAGGACAATCAGCCCCAGCATTTT. Amino acids: CASGLVKVTGAKDNQPQHF.

This clonotype has ten or more counts. V gene TRBV18 combines with J gene TRBJ2-3, with D unclear. V was shortened by 5 bases and J by 2 bases, with 5 bases between the two germline ends. This CDR3 comprises 12 residues. Germline values: CDR1 KGHSH, CDR2 LQKENI. The chain's CDR3 is CASSSVTDTQYF. In DNA form, the CDR3 reads TGTGCCAGCTCATCAGTCACAGATACGCAGTATTTT.

This clonotype was observed at least ten times. The chain carries TRBV2 and TRBJ2-5; 10 nucleotides agree with TRBD2. This CDR3 comprises 15 residues. V lost 4 bases and J lost 4; bases outside the gene matches: 6. In germline, CDR1 is SNHLY, CDR2 FYNNEI. Here the CDR3 DNA reads TGTGCCAGCAGTGGAGCGGGGGGGCCCGGAGAGACCCAGTACTTC. Its protein product is CASSGAGGPGETQYF.

In its sample, this clonotype was seen many times. The chain is built from TRBV11-1 and TRBJ1-1; unclear D gene. Per the germline V gene, CDR1 is SGHAT and CDR2 is FQDESV (reference sequence). V lost 4 bases and J 3 bases, leaving 12 bases between the germline ends. This CDR3 region has 14 residues. The chain's CDR3 is CASSSPAADTEAFF. CDR3 sequence (DNA): TGTGCCAGCAGCTCTCCGGCCGCGGACACTGAAGCTTTCTTT.

This clonotype was found many times. The V call is TRBV27, the J call TRBJ1-2; maybe TRBD1 (6 bases). Germline CDR1 MNHEY, CDR2 SMNVEV (reference sequence). This CDR3 region has 16 residues. Deletions cut 0 bases from V and 4 bases from J, with 15 bases between. CDR3 residues: CASSLSMTGQSYGYTF. The CDR3 DNA sequence: TGTGCCAGCAGTTTATCGATGACTGGACAGAGCTATGGCTACACCTTC.

This chain connects TRBV18 to TRBJ2-7; weak D call: TRBD1 (5 bases). The CDR3 is 15 residues long. Germline V CDR1 and CDR2: KGHSH, LQKENI. V was clipped by 3 bases and J by 1 base, with 13 bases between them. The chain's CDR3 is CASSPRVQGSYEQYF. The CDR3 nucleotides are TGTGCCAGCTCACCGCGAGTTCAGGGATCCTACGAGCAGTACTTC.

By its share, this clonotype is medium-sized. The chain combines TRBV5-1 with TRBJ1-1; a weak D match, TRBD1 (6 bases). The CDR3 runs to 13 residues. Germline V gene lookup returns CDR1 SGHRS and CDR2 YFSETQ. Trimming removed 4 bases from V and 6 bases from J, with 13 bases in between. CDR3 region: CASSRENRAEAFF. The CDR3 nucleotides are TGCGCCAGCAGCCGGGAAAACAGGGCTGAAGCTTTCTTT.

This clonotype was counted ten times or more. This chain joins TRBV6-1 and TRBJ1-2; no clear D gene. There are 14 residues in the CDR3. Germline CDR1 is MNHNS and CDR2 is SASEGT. The V end lost 3 bases, the J end lost 6 bases, and 14 bases lay between the germline ends. The DNA for the CDR3 is TGTGCCAGCAGTGAGCTAGGATTAGGTGATGGCTACACCTTC. Translating gives CASSELGLGDGYTF.

This clonotype was picked up many times. The chain uses TRBV7-8 and TRBJ2-2, with D possibly TRBD1 on 6 matching bases. Germline CDR1 reads SGHVS; CDR2 reads FQNEAQ. V lost 3 bases and J 4 bases, leaving 12 bases between the germline ends. The CDR3 consists of 15 residues. CDR3 DNA sequence: TGTGCCAGCAGCTTTTTGACAGGCAGCACCGGGGAGCTGTTTTTT. It translates to CASSFLTGSTGELFF.

This clonotype was recorded many times. CDR3 region: CASKETPGQDSNQPQHF. As DNA, the CDR3 is TGTGCCAGTAAAGAGACTCCGGGACAGGATAGCAATCAGCCCCAGCATTTT. The gene calls are TRBV9 and TRBJ1-5; 8 bases match TRBD1. This CDR3 region has 17 residues. Germline lookup yields CDR1 SGDLS and CDR2 YYNGEE. V lost 8 bases and J lost 0; bases outside the gene matches: 13.

V and J are TRBV4-1 and TRBJ2-3; D possibly corresponds to TRBD1 (6 bases). The germline V gene has CDR1 MGHRA and CDR2 YSYEKL. Trimming shortened V by 1 base and J by 1 base, and 9 bases separated the two germline ends. CDR3 length equals 15 residues. CDR3 nucleotide sequence: TGCGCCAGCAGCCAAGTGGGGGCCGGCACAGATACGCAGTATTTT. This sequence encodes CASSQVGAGTDTQYF.

This clonotype was counted ten times or more. CDR3 loop: CASSSVKLAGGFETQYF. CDR3 DNA sequence: TGCGCCAGCAGCTCCGTCAAGCTAGCGGGGGGGTTCGAGACCCAGTACTTC. The genes are TRBV5-1 and TRBJ2-5, with 12 bases aligning to TRBD2. Germline CDR1 is SGHRS and CDR2 is YFSETQ. The V gene end was trimmed by 3 bases and the J gene end by 5 bases; junction bases not matched to a gene: 11. This CDR3 is built from 17 residues.

This clonotype appeared many times. The chain uses TRBV12-3 or TRBV12-4 and TRBJ1-3; possible D gene TRBD1, 6 bases. The CDR3 length is 18 residues. The V end was cut by 6 bases, the J end by 0 bases, with 21 bases between. CDR3 region: CASRDIINRETSGNTIYF. CDR3 bases: TGTGCCAGCAGAGACATCATCAACAGGGAGACCTCTGGAAACACCATATATTTT.

In its sample, this clonotype was seen many times. The chain employs TRBV7-3 and TRBJ2-5, with D uncertain. The germline CDR1 and CDR2 sequences are SGHTA and FQGTGA. Trimming removed 5 bases at V and 7 bases at J, with 14 bases between. The CDR3 is made up of 13 amino acids. The DNA for the CDR3 is TGTGCCAGCAGCAGGGCCCTTACGTCGACCCAGTACTTC. It translates to CASSRALTSTQYF.

Ten or more counts support this clonotype. The CDR3 loop is CASSLGLGTALTDTQYF. CDR3 in DNA: TGCGCCAGCAGCTTGGGGCTAGGGACAGCCCTCACAGATACGCAGTATTTT. J is TRBJ2-3 and V is TRBV5-1; 7 bases are shared with TRBD1. The J segment lost 2 bases and the V segment lost 0 bases, leaving 9 bases of the junction unmatched. Germline values: CDR1 SGHRS, CDR2 YFSETQ. The CDR3 has 17 amino acids.

This clonotype was seen repeatedly, ten times or more. The rearrangement joins TRBV6-6 to TRBJ1-5; D remains unclear. Germline lookup yields CDR1 MNHNY and CDR2 SVGAGI (reference sequence). The CDR3 has 13 residues. The V end was cut by 6 bases, the J end by 2 bases, with 8 bases between. DNA of the CDR3: TGTGCCAGCAGGGGCGGGGGCAATCAGCCCCAGCATTTT. The encoded protein is CASRGGGNQPQHF.

J is TRBJ2-4 and V is TRBV5-6, with 11 bases fitting TRBD2. CDR3 size: 13 residues. Losses at the gene ends were 3 bases for V and 12 bases for J; bases not matched to a gene: 5. Germline assignment: CDR1 SGHDT and CDR2 YYEEEE. DNA of the CDR3: TGTGCCAGCAGCTATCAGACTAGCGGGGCTCAGTACTTC. This codes for CASSYQTSGAQYF.

By proportion, this clonotype is medium-sized. This chain joins TRBV4-3 and TRBJ2-1; D is possibly TRBD2 (5 bases). Germline CDR1 and CDR2: LGHNA and YSLEER. CDR3 length: 15 amino acids. V gave up 4 bases and J gave up 0 bases, with 10 bases separating them. CDR3 sequence: CASSRERTSYNEQFF. The CDR3 nucleotides are TGCGCCAGCAGCCGCGAGCGGACCTCCTACAATGAGCAGTTCTTC.

The sample holds a few counts of this clonotype. The rearrangement uses TRBV2 and TRBJ2-1, with D possibly TRBD1 on 6 matching bases. CDR1 SNHLY and CDR2 FYNNEI come from the germline V gene. V was clipped by 6 bases and J by 2 bases, with 14 bases between them. The CDR3 loop spans 15 amino acids. CDR3 bases: TGTGCCAGCAGCTTTCGACAGGTCGCCTACAATGAGCAGTTCTTC. Its translation: CASSFRQVAYNEQFF.

This clonotype was detected ten times or more. The V and J genes are TRBV28 and TRBJ2-7; D remains unclear. Germline V gene data show CDR1 as MDHEN and CDR2 as SYDVKM. V shed 7 bases and J shed 6 bases, with 19 bases lying between them. The CDR3 sequence is 14 residues long. CDR3 sequence reads: CASTSLLSTSEQYF. The CDR3, as DNA: TGTGCCAGCACATCCCTCTTGAGCACGAGCGAGCAGTACTTC. Combining the CDR3 with reference TRBV28 and TRBJ2-7 gives the whole variable domain DVKVTQSSRYLVKRTGEKVFLECVQDMDHENMFWYRQDPGLGLRLIYFSYDVKMKEKGDIPEGYSVSREKKERFSLILESASTNQTSMYLCASTSLLSTSEQYFGPGTRLTVT.

This clonotype was detected many times. The chain couples TRBV6-5 to TRBJ1-2; D remains ambiguous. Trimming took 2 bases from V and 5 from J, leaving 12 bases between them. The V gene's germline CDR1 is MNHEY and CDR2 SVGAGI. CDR3 size: 14 residues. In nucleotides, the CDR3 is TGTGCCAGCAGTTACAGTGGTGGACGGTATGGCTACACCTTC. Translation: CASSYSGGRYGYTF.